A single sample gave rise to the 31 T cell receptor beta chains below, sequenced in a study of post-analysis software for immune sequencing data. Points from the study as a whole: Controls had lower frequencies than patients of five or six TRBV segments, which included TRBV5-6, TRBV5-1 and TRBV20-1.

TCR beta libraries were prepared from cDNA with unique molecular identifiers. TCRdb fed the PCR reads into MiXCR, producing one record per CDR3 protein. The sample carries about 200,000 distinct CDR3 sequences, approximately 30% recorded once. The antigens for these receptors are not known. What was sequenced was blood. These receptors came from a girl younger than 18 with multiple sclerosis.

This clonotype was observed many times. The chain recombines TRBV5-6 with TRBJ1-4, with a tentative D call TRBD1 (6 bases). Between the trimmed V and J ends, which lost 4 bases and 3 bases, there was a span of 10 bases. The CDR3 runs 14 residues. Germline V gene sequence: CDR1 SGHDT, CDR2 YYEEEE. In DNA, the CDR3 is TGTGCCAGCAGCCGGTGGACAGCTAATGAAAAACTGTTTTTT. This gives the protein CASSRWTANEKLFF.

This clonotype showed up just once. V and J are TRBV5-1 and TRBJ2-7; D call uncertain. The V and J ends lost 4 bases and 0 bases respectively, with 14 bases between them. Germline CDR1 reads SGHRS; CDR2 reads YFSETQ. The CDR3 consists of 15 residues. The CDR3 DNA is TGCGCCAGCAGCCCGGACGGTGGTGGCTCCTACGAGCAGTACTTC. Amino acids: CASSPDGGGSYEQYF.

The V call is TRBV6-1, the J call TRBJ1-1; D possibly corresponds to TRBD1 (5 bases). CDR1 is MNHNS, CDR2 SASEGT, per germline. The CDR3 runs 14 residues. V was clipped by 8 bases and J by 7 bases, with 20 bases between them. CDR3 DNA sequence: TGTGCCAGCTCCCTTTGGGGGGGAACTGTTGAAGCTTTCTTT. It yields the protein CASSLWGGTVEAFF.

Many counts were recorded for this clonotype. The chain carries TRBV5-1 and TRBJ2-7, with 7 bases aligning to TRBD1. Germline V gene sequence: CDR1 SGHRS, CDR2 YFSETQ. The CDR3 is 17 amino acids. V trimming: 1 base; J trimming: 4 bases; junction bases outside the gene matches: 14. The CDR3 nucleotides read TGCGCCAGCAGCTTGTCGTTGGTCGGAGGACAGGAGTACGAGCAGTACTTC. It codes for CASSLSLVGGQEYEQYF. The full variable domain, completed using reference TRBV5-1 and TRBJ2-7, is KAGVTQTPRYLIKTRGQQVTLSCSPISGHRSVSWYQQTPGQGLQFLFEYFSETQRNKGNFPGRFSGRQFSNSRSEMNVSTLELGDSALYLCASSLSLVGGQEYEQYFGPGTRLTVT.

Comments on this clonotype: This could be a read error, since a much larger clone is one nucleotide away. The V call is TRBV6-6, the J call TRBJ2-1; D not resolved. Germline loops: CDR1 MNHNY, CDR2 SVGAGI (reference sequence). CDR3 size: 16 residues. V was clipped by 2 bases and J by 0 bases, with 11 bases between them. The chain's CDR3 is CASSYDNPNSYNEQFF. DNA of the CDR3: TGTGCCAGCAGTTACGACAACCCGAACTCCTACAATGAGCAGTTCTTC.

The chain joins TRBV5-6 to TRBJ2-5, with 13 nucleotides matching TRBD2. The ends lost 4 bases at V and 5 bases at J; junction bases unmatched: 14. Germline CDR1 reads SGHDT; CDR2 reads YYEEEE. The CDR3 has 18 residues. CDR3 residues: CASSGDGLAGEPGETQYF. CDR3 DNA: TGTGCCAGCAGCGGAGACGGACTAGCGGGAGAACCGGGGGAGACCCAGTACTTC.

In regard to this clonotype: No conserved phenylalanine or tryptophan ends this CDR3, so it is likely a read error. The rearrangement joins TRBV6-2 or TRBV6-3 to TRBJ2-5; D is uncertain. CDR1 and CDR2 (germline): MNHEY, SVGEGT. V dropped 6 bases and J dropped 11 bases, with 16 bases sitting between them. The CDR3 consists of 12 residues. In DNA, the CDR3 is TGTGCCAGCAGCGGCAGCTCCTACGGGCAGTACTCC. Its protein is CASSGSSYGQYS.

With regard to this clonotype: Possible read error: a much larger clone is one base away. The chain combines TRBV5-1 with TRBJ1-4; D call uncertain. In germline, CDR1 is SGHRS, CDR2 YFSETQ. This CDR3 contains 14 residues. The CDR3 DNA follows: TGCGCCGGCAGCTGGAAGGACTATAATGAAAAACTGTTTTTT. Translated, it gives CAGSWKDYNEKLFF.

This clonotype was seen many times. DNA for the CDR3: TGCGCCAGCAGCCAAGACGGTGGGTGGGACACTGAAGCTTTCTTT. This translates into CASSQDGGWDTEAFF. This rearrangement joins TRBV5-1 to TRBJ1-1; D unresolved. Germline V lookup: CDR1 SGHRS, CDR2 YFSETQ. There are 15 residues in the CDR3. V lost 4 bases to trimming and J lost 3 bases, with 16 bases between them.

In this sample, this clonotype turned up once. Being one base from a much bigger clone, this may be a read error. The genes are TRBV6-2 or TRBV6-3 and TRBJ1-1, with D uncertain. V lost 0 bases and J 5 bases, leaving 19 bases between the germline ends. CDR3 length: 17 residues. Germline V gene lookup returns CDR1 MNHEY and CDR2 SVGEGT. CDR3 nucleotides: TGTGCCAGCAGTTACTCCCTGTGTGGAGGGTGGAAGACTGAAGCTTTCTTT. It translates to CASSYSLCGGWKTEAFF.

As for this clonotype: A much more abundant neighbour one base away suggests this may be a read error. The conserved final phenylalanine or tryptophan is absent from the CDR3, which likely points to a read error. The V gene is TRBV4-1, the J gene TRBJ2-1; 10 positions match TRBD1. Germline V gene lookup returns CDR1 MGHRA and CDR2 YSYEKL. CDR3 length equals 15 residues. The junction had 6 bases not matched to a gene; V was cut back by 3 bases and J by 7 bases. The CDR3 nucleotides are TGCGCCAGCAGCCAGCTCCGGGACAGGGGAAATGAGCAGTTCTGC. Residues: CASSQLRDRGNEQFC.

The V gene is TRBV5-1, the J gene TRBJ2-2, with TRBD1 identical over 7 bases. Trimming at V came to 2 bases and at J to 3 bases, leaving 4 bases not matched to a gene. Germline CDR1 is SGHRS and CDR2 is YFSETQ. The CDR3 covers 15 residues. The CDR3: CASSLQGTDTGELFF. In DNA form, the CDR3 reads TGCGCCAGCAGCTTACAGGGGACGGACACCGGGGAGCTGTTTTTT.

The sample holds a few counts of this clonotype. The V and J genes are TRBV28 and TRBJ1-5, with a tentative D call TRBD1 (5 bases). The germline V and J ends were trimmed by 3 bases and 5 bases, with 11 bases remaining between them. Germline V gene sequence: CDR1 MDHEN, CDR2 SYDVKM. The CDR3 sequence is 14 residues long. The CDR3 nucleotides are TGTGCCAGCAGTTTTCGGCAGGGTCATCAGCCCCAGCATTTT. It specifies CASSFRQGHQPQHF.

V gene TRBV2 combines with J gene TRBJ1-4; TRBD1 aligns across 7 bases. The CDR3 is 14 amino acids. From germline, CDR1 is SNHLY and CDR2 FYNNEI. With V trimmed by 4 bases and J by 7 bases, 6 bases remained unmatched. The CDR3 nucleotides read TGTGCCAGCAGTGGCACAGGGGTAGGTGAAAAACTGTTTTTT. It is translated as CASSGTGVGEKLFF.

Concerning this clonotype itself: A much bigger clone sits one base away, suggesting this may be a read error. V is TRBV28 and J is TRBJ2-4; TRBD2 matches at 7 bases. The DNA end is more similar to TRBJ2-7, so the J call may be wrong. In germline, CDR1 is MDHEN, CDR2 SYDVKM. The CDR3 is 18 amino acids. The CDR3: CASSLPDFGWEGRYEQYF. The CDR3 DNA reads as TGTGCCAGCAGTTTACCTGACTTCGGGTGGGAGGGCCGATACGAGCAGTACTTC.

This clonotype appeared many times. The chain couples TRBV12-3 or TRBV12-4 to TRBJ2-5, with a possible D match to TRBD2 (6 bases). The V end lost 5 bases, the J end lost 5 bases, and 18 bases lay between the germline ends. The CDR3 length is 15 residues. CDR3 loop: CASSNGRGGVETQYF. The CDR3, as DNA: TGTGCCAGCAGTAACGGACGCGGAGGGGTGGAGACCCAGTACTTC.

This clonotype was detected many times. This chain connects TRBV20-1 to TRBJ2-3; D ambiguous. V lost 3 bases, J lost 7 bases, and 5 bases lay in between. Germline CDR1 reads DFQATT; CDR2 reads SNEGSKA (reference sequence). This CDR3 contains 10 residues. The CDR3 reads CSARQNTQYF. CDR3 sequence (DNA): TGCAGTGCTAGGCAGAATACGCAGTATTTT.

This clonotype came up many times. The chain recombines TRBV5-1 with TRBJ1-1; D is ambiguous. The CDR3 is 14 residues long. Germline V gene data show CDR1 as SGHRS and CDR2 as YFSETQ. Trimming left V 0 bases short and J 6 bases short, with 12 bases between. In nucleotides, the CDR3 is TGCGCCAGCAGCTTGGGAGCGGCTTATCCTGAAGCTTTCTTT. This codes for CASSLGAAYPEAFF.

Regarding this clonotype: A clone one base away is much larger, so this may be a read error. The chain carries TRBV12-3 or TRBV12-4 and TRBJ2-7, with D perhaps matching TRBD1 (6 bases). The CDR3 covers 13 residues. Trimming shortened V by 3 bases and J by 7 bases, and 13 bases separated the two germline ends. The CDR3 nucleotides are TGTGCCAGCAGTTTGGGGGCTGCCAATGAGCAGTACTTC. Encoded protein: CASSLGAANEQYF.

This clonotype was seen more than once but under ten times. The chain links TRBV7-2 to TRBJ2-7; 9 bases align to TRBD2. The germline gives CDR1 SGHTA, CDR2 FQGNSA. The junction had 4 bases not matched to a gene; V was cut back by 1 base and J by 3 bases. The CDR3 sequence is 15 residues long. The DNA of the CDR3 is TGTGCCAGCAGCTTAGGACTAGCGGAGGACTACGAGCAGTACTTC. As protein: CASSLGLAEDYEQYF. Using reference TRBV7-2 and TRBJ2-7 for the parts outside the CDR3, the full variable domain is GAGVSQSPSNKVTEKGKDVELRCDPISGHTALYWYRQSLGQGLEFLIYFQGNSAPDKSGLPSDRFSAERTGGSVSTLTIQRTQQEDSAVYLCASSLGLAEDYEQYFGPGTRLTVT.

This clonotype was picked up a small number of times. The chain recombines TRBV6-5 with TRBJ2-2, with 9 bases that match TRBD1. CDR3 length: 15 amino acids. V lost 6 bases and J lost 5; bases outside the gene matches: 7. Germline CDR1 MNHEY, CDR2 SVGAGI. The CDR3 bases are TGTGCCAGCAGACCCGGGGACAGGGTTACCGGGGAGCTGTTTTTT. This codes for CASRPGDRVTGELFF.

This clonotype was seen many times. This chain connects TRBV4-1 to TRBJ1-5; no firm D call. This CDR3 is 17 amino acids long. Trimming took off 2 bases at V and 1 base at J, with 15 bases between the two ends. The V gene's germline CDR1 is MGHRA and CDR2 YSYEKL. Here the CDR3 reads CASSQIDLGLSNQPQHF. CDR3 DNA sequence: TGCGCCAGCAGCCAAATCGACCTGGGGTTAAGCAATCAGCCCCAGCATTTT.

This clonotype was seen repeatedly, ten times or more. The rearrangement uses TRBV3-1 and TRBJ1-5, with D perhaps TRBD1 (5 bases). The CDR3 sequence is 13 residues long. V was pared by 4 bases and J by 3 bases, with 7 bases between. Germline values: CDR1 LGHDT, CDR2 YNNKEL (reference sequence). The CDR3 DNA reads as TGTGCCAGCAGCCGAGGGGACAATCAGCCCCAGCATTTT. Translating it yields CASSRGDNQPQHF.

This clonotype occurred many times. CDR3 DNA sequence: TGTGCCAGCACCCGCAAGACCCCAGGGCAGGGTGAAAAACTGTTTTTT. Protein: CASTRKTPGQGEKLFF. The rearrangement uses TRBV6-5 and TRBJ1-4; the D gene is possibly TRBD1 (5 bases). V lost 7 bases and J 7 bases, leaving 22 bases between the germline ends. The CDR3 runs 16 residues. The germline V gene encodes CDR1 MNHEY and CDR2 SVGAGI.

A note on this clonotype: A single base separates this from a much larger clone, so it may be a read error. This rearrangement joins TRBV5-1 to TRBJ2-1; TRBD1 is a possible D gene (6 bases). The ends were cut back, 0 bases at V and 13 bases at J, with 29 bases in the middle. The CDR3 totals 18 residues. The V gene's germline CDR1 is SGHRS and CDR2 YFSETQ. CDR3 sequence reads: CASSLALASRRPGETQFF. The CDR3 nucleotides read TGCGCCAGCAGCTTGGCCCTGGCTAGCAGACGTCCAGGGGAGACCCAGTTCTTC.

In the case of this clonotype: A read error may explain this, as a much larger clone is one base away. The rearrangement joins TRBV28 to TRBJ2-7; TRBD2 aligns across 10 bases. CDR1 and CDR2 from the germline V gene are MDHEN and SYDVKM. The ends lost 3 bases at V and 7 bases at J; junction bases unmatched: 12. The CDR3 is 16 amino acids. In nucleotides, the CDR3 is TGTGCCAGCAGTTTGCAGAGCGGGAGGGCCTCGAGAGAGCAGTACTTC. Its protein product is CASSLQSGRASREQYF.

This clonotype was counted many times. The chain employs TRBV12-3 or TRBV12-4 and TRBJ1-2, with D hard to call. The CDR3 contains 15 residues. The ends were cut back, 0 bases at V and 4 bases at J, with 12 bases in the middle. CDR3 nucleotides: TGTGCCAGCAGTTTAGCGTGGCCCGGGAGCTATGGCTACACCTTC. Its translation: CASSLAWPGSYGYTF.

This clonotype was counted at least ten times. V is TRBV12-3 or TRBV12-4 and J is TRBJ2-7; 9 positions agree with TRBD1. The J segment lost 6 bases and the V segment lost 3 bases, leaving 6 bases of the junction unmatched. The CDR3 has 14 residues. The CDR3 DNA reads as TGTGCCAGCAGTTTTTCCGGGACAGGGCTCGAGCAGTACTTC. Its translation is CASSFSGTGLEQYF.

On this clonotype: One junction end disagrees with the germline gene, perhaps due to a read error. The chain joins TRBV28 to TRBJ1-1; the D is unclear. Per germline, CDR1 MDHEN and CDR2 SYDVKM. CDR3 length equals 12 residues. CDR3 amino acids: CTSRSLNTEAFF. For the CDR3, the DNA is TGTACCAGCAGATCCCTGAACACTGAAGCTTTCTTT.

This clonotype was detected only a few times. The chain is built from TRBV12-3 or TRBV12-4 and TRBJ2-3, with TRBD1 as a possible D gene (5 bases). Trimming removed 6 bases at V and 3 bases at J, with 19 bases between. There are 16 residues in the CDR3. CDR3 sequence (DNA): TGTGCCAGCAGCCCCCAGGGCAGGCAAAGAACAGATACGCAGTATTTT. Translation gives CASSPQGRQRTDTQYF.

This clonotype was seen ten or more times. The chain couples TRBV15 to TRBJ2-6; possibly TRBD1 for D (6 bases). The germline CDR1 and CDR2 sequences are LNHNV and YYDKDF (reference sequence). CDR3 length: 17 amino acids. The germline V and J ends were trimmed by 5 bases and 0 bases, with 14 bases remaining between them. CDR3 residues: CATSLTGYYSGANVLTF. DNA of the CDR3: TGTGCCACCAGCTTGACAGGCTACTACTCTGGGGCCAACGTCCTGACTTTC.